This T cell receptor (beta chain) was sequenced for a study of cytotoxic CD8 clonotypes in ibrutinib-treated CLL. Whole-study results and caveats: Contraction or stability on treatment was seen for public clonotypes, which were uncommon.

With respect to this clone: The antigen remains unidentified. Other DNA sequences within the sample encode an identical CDR3.

Germline-derived CDR1 and CDR2 are SGHRS and YFSETQ. The V and J ends lost 4 bases and 4 bases respectively, with 12 bases between them. The CDR3 extends over 13 amino acids. TCRdb's copy holds only in-frame clones and misses some; the assay was immunoSEQ multiplex PCR. The data hold roughly 190,000 clones, with over 60% observed a single time. Sequenced here: PBMCs, sampled after 24 months of ibrutinib treatment. This TCR was sampled from a human donor with chronic lymphocytic leukemia. This chain connects TRBV5-1 to TRBJ2-7; D might be TRBD1 or TRBD2, each matching 5 bases. CDR3 amino acids: CASSRRDGYEQYF. CDR3 in DNA: TGCGCCAGCAGCAGAAGGGACGGATACGAGCAGTACTTC.